This TCR beta chain was recovered during a study of blood T cell repertoires in COVID-19. The wider study: Spain, Italy and the United States supplied samples that represented acute and convalescent COVID-19. Nucleic acid was either cDNA or gDNA, and it came from T cells, B-cell-depleted T cells, or PBMCs.

In the original processing: Reference gene primers were amplified, and this amplification served to estimate nucleated cell counts. Clones were read by immunoSEQ multiplex PCR, and TCRdb kept only the in-frame ones, dropping some. V, J and clone size are those of that table, while D and trimming were read from the DNA. This table holds roughly 240,000 clones, roughly 90% found once. Cohort assignment relied on participant-reported clinical history. This clonotype originated in a woman younger than 45 with acute COVID-19. Sequenced input: PBMCs or T cells enriched from blood (not recorded which).

CDR3 in amino acids: CSVQSNTEAFF. The CDR3 nucleotides read TGCAGCGTTCAGTCGAACACTGAAGCTTTCTTT. The rearrangement joins TRBV29-1 to TRBJ1-1; no clear D. The germline CDR1 and CDR2 sequences are SQVTM and ANQGSEA. The germline V and J ends were trimmed by 5 bases and 1 base, with 5 bases remaining between them. The CDR3 runs to 11 residues.